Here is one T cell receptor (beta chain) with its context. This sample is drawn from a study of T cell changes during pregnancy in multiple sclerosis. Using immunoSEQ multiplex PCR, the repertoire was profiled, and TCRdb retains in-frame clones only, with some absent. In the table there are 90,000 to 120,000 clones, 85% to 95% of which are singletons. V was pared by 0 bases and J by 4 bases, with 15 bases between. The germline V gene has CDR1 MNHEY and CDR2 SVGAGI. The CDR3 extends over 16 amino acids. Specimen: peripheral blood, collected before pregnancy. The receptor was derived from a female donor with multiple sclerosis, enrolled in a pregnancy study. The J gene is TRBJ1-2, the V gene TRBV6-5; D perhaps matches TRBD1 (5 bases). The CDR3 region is CASSYSKPGVTYGYTF. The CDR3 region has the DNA TGTGCCAGCAGTTACTCGAAGCCGGGGGTGACCTATGGCTACACCTTC.